A selection of T cell receptor beta chains follows, all from one sample in a study of regulatory T cells in long-lasting Graves disease. One entry per CDR3 protein, called by TCRdb with MiXCR from the multiplex PCR reads. In the table there are fewer than 400,000 distinct CDR3 sequences, around 21% of which are singletons. The specimen was peripheral blood mononuclear cells (PBMCs), collected when the disease was refractory, from a patient treated with antithyroid drugs. These receptors originate from a female donor with Graves disease. The CDR3 runs from the conserved cysteine through the conserved F or W. Each record gives: clone size, V gene, J gene, CDR3 protein. The size field is filled for only some rows; it gives once, few, many or a size class.

many,TRBV11-2,TRBJ2-5,CASSQEDSGLSGETQYF
many,TRBV3-1,TRBJ1-1,CASSQDWGGTEAFF
once,TRBV20-1,TRBJ2-7,CSARDPGRGYEQYF
many,TRBV3-1,TRBJ1-1,CASSQEVSTNTEAFF
-,TRBV7-9,TRBJ1-5,CASSLFRNWAPQHF
many,TRBV29-1,TRBJ2-5,CSVAKGQGIQETQYF
few,TRBV20-1,TRBJ2-1,CSARGQVGDNEQFF
few,TRBV5-4,TRBJ1-3,CASSLVGREGNTIYF
-,TRBV6-1,TRBJ2-4,CASSPNRGQTGGRNIQYF
-,TRBV29-1,TRBJ2-5,CSVEVSGRAEQETQYF
many,TRBV2,TRBJ2-5,CASSENLGQGGETQYF
many,TRBV7-3,TRBJ2-4,CASSPGLAGVKNIQYF
many,TRBV12-3/TRBV12-4,TRBJ2-7,CASSSYRGRGMNEQYF
many,TRBV30,TRBJ1-4,CACMPGANEKLFF
many,TRBV12-3/TRBV12-4,TRBJ2-7,CASSVAGGTYEQYF
once,TRBV10-3,TRBJ2-1,CATRRTSESEQFF
few,TRBV24-1,TRBJ2-1,CATSDPGLGEQFF
many,TRBV20-1,TRBJ2-5,CSARDMGETQYF
few,TRBV24-1,TRBJ2-5,CATSDFRGGRETQYF
many,TRBV12-3/TRBV12-4,TRBJ2-2,CASSATSGATGELFF
many,TRBV28,-,CASSLEQHNEQFF
few,TRBV19,TRBJ1-5,CASSIDSGRDQPQHF
many,TRBV5-1,TRBJ2-7,CASSPRTGGYEQYF
many,TRBV6-1,TRBJ2-7,CASTPTSSYEQYF
-,TRBV12-3/TRBV12-4,TRBJ2-2,CATRQVASTGELFF
-,TRBV29-1,TRBJ2-5,CSVDGTGVETQYF
many,TRBV2,TRBJ2-5,CPSSREFGGARYQETQYF
-,TRBV20-1,TRBJ2-5,CSATLGPPETQYF
many,TRBV27,TRBJ2-7,CASSPRTGGLAGSQYF
many,TRBV12-3/TRBV12-4,TRBJ2-5,CASSFRLAGARRETQYF
-,TRBV7-2,TRBJ2-7,CASRGGGAYEQYF
few,TRBV7-9,TRBJ1-1,CASSTRQGGGTEAFF
few,TRBV19,TRBJ1-5,CASTPRSGDSNQPQHF
-,TRBV24-1,TRBJ2-2,CATSDSDGTGELFF
-,TRBV19,TRBJ1-2,CASRTQRGDYGYTF
-,TRBV10-3,TRBJ2-3,CAIRGTSGRAFEGPDTQYF
few,TRBV3-1,TRBJ2-7,CASSHSGLALPYEQYF
-,TRBV7-2,TRBJ2-7,CASSPPGGRAYEQYF
many,TRBV9,TRBJ2-5,CASSVSQGAWETQYF
-,TRBV20-1,-,CSARVGQGQNSPLHF
-,TRBV7-2,TRBJ2-1,CASSFSLAETLEQFF
many,TRBV5-6,TRBJ1-2,CASSLVDVKANYGYTF
many,TRBV7-2,TRBJ1-2,CASSLKQLYGYTF
-,TRBV27,TRBJ1-2,CASSLFAASYGYTF
once,TRBV7-9,TRBJ2-2,CASSLAQRTDYTGELFF
many,TRBV12-3/TRBV12-4,TRBJ1-4,CASNGDRVGEKLFF
few,TRBV20-1,TRBJ2-7,CSARATPGDDYEQYF
-,TRBV14,TRBJ2-5,CASSQRDTYETQYF
many,TRBV27,TRBJ1-2,CASRSSYGYTF
few,TRBV6-5,TRBJ1-3,CASSSRQISGNTIYF
few,TRBV29-1,TRBJ2-2,CSVEARDRGFAGELFF
-,TRBV4-3,TRBJ2-6,CASSQERGTGANVLTF
many,TRBV11-1,TRBJ1-4,CASSGAGTGGGKLFF
few,TRBV29-1,TRBJ2-4,CSVRAAKNIQYF
few,TRBV7-2,TRBJ1-3,CASSLASGISGNTIYF
many,TRBV7-6,TRBJ2-7,CASSLGTGASYEQYF
many,TRBV27,TRBJ1-2,CASRPGGSSANYGYTF
few,TRBV6-1,TRBJ2-2,CASKTAGAGELFF
many,TRBV30,TRBJ1-4,CAWTRSRNEKLFF